This TCR beta chain was observed in a study of shared clonotypes between healthy human individuals. Study at large: Sampling drew on donors who were a couple of women and three men aged 18 to 49. Each donor contributed plates that comprised three CD4 naive, three CD4 memory, two CD8 naive and one CD8 memory.

Naive CD8 isolation took CD45RO-negative cells positively selected for CCR7 and excluded terminally differentiated effector memory CD45RA+ cells. Splitting of each subset's genomic DNA was done evenly across several immunoSEQ plates. Produced via immunoSEQ multiplex PCR; TCRdb's table is partial and in-frame only. The sample lists about 2.2 million clones; 93% were seen once. This CDR3 has 10 amino acids. Germline V CDR1 and CDR2: SQVTM, ANQGSEA. V lost 7 bases to trimming and J lost 10 bases; unmatched junction nucleotides: 4. The material sequenced was naive CD8+ T cells from PBMCs. V usage is TRBV29-1 and J usage is TRBJ2-5; 9 positions agree with TRBD1. This clonotype originated in a man between 18 and 35 years old in good health. Some clones in this sample may be carry-over from other donors' samples. The CDR3 protein is CSARDRDQYF. As DNA, the CDR3 is TGCAGCGCCCGGGACAGGGACCAGTACTTC.